Sequencing of this T cell receptor beta chain was carried out in a study of blood T cell repertoires in COVID-19. Produced via immunoSEQ multiplex PCR; TCRdb's table is partial and in-frame only. The data show about 120,000 clones, about 80% seen once. CDR1 and CDR2 from the germline V gene are MNHEY and SVGAGI. V trimming: 6 bases; J trimming: 5 bases; junction bases outside the gene matches: 6. The CDR3 sequence is 14 residues long. The table lists this clone with a few counts. Sample: peripheral blood. This TCR came from a woman between 45 and 65 years old with acute or convalescent COVID-19. The chain has TRBV6-5 and TRBJ1-1; TRBD1 aligns across 10 bases. The CDR3 protein is CASSNRDRGTEAFF. CDR3 nucleotides: TGTGCCAGCAGCAACCGGGACAGGGGAACTGAAGCTTTCTTT.